The 28 T cell receptor beta chains reported below all come from one sample, sequenced in a study of cytomegalovirus exposure and HLA in healthy donors. Primers: 60 Vbeta forward and 13 Jbeta reverse. TCRdb's table, derived via immunoSEQ multiplex PCR, lists solely in-frame clones and lacks some. The table lists about 160,000 clones, about 88% of them singletons. The specimen was PBMCs. These receptors came from a woman aged 18-29 years in good health and CMV-seronegative.

V usage is TRBV28 and J usage is TRBJ2-5, with 10 positions matching TRBD1. This CDR3 region has 15 residues. The V gene's germline CDR1 is MDHEN and CDR2 SYDVKM. The V gene end was trimmed by 4 bases and the J gene end by 5 bases; junction bases not matched to a gene: 7. CDR3 sequence: CASSSRDRGFETQYF. CDR3 nucleotide sequence: TGTGCCAGCAGTTCCCGGGACAGGGGTTTCGAGACCCAGTACTTC.

The chain couples TRBV5-1 to TRBJ2-1; 11 bases fit TRBD2. CDR1 and CDR2 (germline): SGHRS, YFSETQ. The ends lost 2 bases at V and 7 bases at J; junction bases unmatched: 5. The CDR3 totals 15 residues. The CDR3 here is CASSFSGGARNEQFF. The CDR3 DNA follows: TGCGCCAGCAGCTTTAGCGGGGGGGCCCGGAATGAGCAGTTCTTC.

The V gene is TRBV18, the J gene TRBJ2-7, with D possibly matching TRBD2 (6 bases). V was trimmed by 6 bases and J by 0 bases, leaving 9 bases between them. CDR3 size: 13 residues. Germline CDR1 reads KGHSH; CDR2 reads LQKENI. The DNA for the CDR3 is TGTGCCAGCTCTGGGACTCTCTCCTACGAGCAGTACTTC. Translated, it gives CASSGTLSYEQYF. Supplemented by reference TRBV18 and TRBJ2-7, the full variable domain reads NAGVMQNPRHLVRRRGQEARLRCSPMKGHSHVYWYRQLPEEGLKFMVYLQKENIIDESGMPKERFSAEFPKEGPSILRIQQVVRGDSAAYFCASSGTLSYEQYFGPGTRLTVT.

This clone has only one observation. The genes are TRBV9 and TRBJ1-2, with a possible D match to TRBD1 (6 bases). Trimming shortened V by 3 bases and J by 3 bases, and 18 bases separated the two germline ends. The germline V gene has CDR1 SGDLS and CDR2 YYNGEE. This CDR3 is built from 16 residues. Here the CDR3 reads CASSASPYRVYYGYTF. The CDR3 coding sequence is TGTGCCAGCAGCGCTAGCCCCTACAGGGTGTACTATGGCTACACCTTC.

The chain combines TRBV5-1 with TRBJ2-5; 10 bases fit TRBD2. Germline V lookup: CDR1 SGHRS, CDR2 YFSETQ. V dropped 5 bases and J dropped 5; count of bases not matched to a gene: 0. The CDR3 totals 12 residues. The CDR3: CASRGLAETQYF. As DNA, the CDR3 is TGCGCCAGCAGGGGACTAGCGGAGACCCAGTACTTC.

CDR3 bases: TGTGCCAGCACCTCCGCGGGGGTAAGCACAGATACGCAGTATTTT. Translating gives CASTSAGVSTDTQYF. The rearrangement links TRBV5-6 to TRBJ2-3; TRBD2 agrees at 7 bases. CDR3 length: 15 amino acids. CDR1 SGHDT and CDR2 YYEEEE come from the germline V gene. V lost 6 bases and J lost 0; bases outside the gene matches: 7.

This chain joins TRBV4-2 and TRBJ2-5; TRBD2 aligns across 11 bases. J lost 5 bases, V lost 3 bases, and 5 bases had no gene match. Germline loops: CDR1 LGHNA, CDR2 YNFKEQ. This CDR3 has 15 residues. This CDR3 is CASSQPLAGVETQYF. The CDR3 DNA sequence: TGTGCCAGCAGCCAGCCACTAGCGGGAGTTGAGACCCAGTACTTC.

The chain recombines TRBV7-3 with TRBJ2-1; TRBD2 agrees at 13 bases. In germline, CDR1 is SGHTA, CDR2 FQGTGA. The CDR3 runs 16 residues. After removal of 1 base from V and 7 bases from J, the junction contained 4 bases not matched to a gene. CDR3 sequence reads: CASSLKGLAGPNEQFF. The CDR3 region has the DNA TGTGCCAGCAGCTTAAAGGGACTAGCGGGACCGAATGAGCAGTTCTTC.

Notes on this clone: The junction does not match germline at one end; this may be a read error. The J gene is TRBJ2-5, the V gene TRBV30; 10 bases agree with TRBD2. CDR3 length: 16 residues. In germline, CDR1 is GTSNPN, CDR2 SVGIG (reference sequence). This CDR3 is CAWSEGLATNQEAQYF. The CDR3 DNA reads TGTGCCTGGAGTGAGGGACTAGCGACAAATCAAGAGGCCCAGTACTTC.

In its sample, this clone was seen once. The V call is TRBV5-1, the J call TRBJ1-2; 10 nucleotides match TRBD1. Germline V gene sequence: CDR1 SGHRS, CDR2 YFSETQ. J lost 6 bases, V lost 6 bases, and 5 bases had no gene match. This CDR3 region has 13 residues. The CDR3 region is CASTLDRGDGYTF. CDR3 bases: TGCGCCAGCACCCTGGACAGGGGGGATGGCTACACCTTC.

The chain links TRBV29-1 to TRBJ2-7; TRBD2 is a possible D gene (6 bases). Germline lookup yields CDR1 SQVTM and CDR2 ANQGSEA. Deletions cut 6 bases from V and 0 bases from J, with 18 bases between. The CDR3 consists of 15 residues. The CDR3 is CSVVAAEGPSYEQYF. As DNA, the CDR3 is TGCAGCGTAGTGGCAGCGGAGGGCCCCTCCTACGAGCAGTACTTC.

The chain recombines TRBV9 with TRBJ2-1; 9 bases line up with TRBD1. From germline, CDR1 is SGDLS and CDR2 YYNGEE. CDR3 length equals 14 residues. J gave up 8 bases and V 7 bases, and 10 bases lay outside the gene matches. The CDR3 sequence: CASGPGQGSYEQFF. The CDR3 nucleotides are TGTGCCAGCGGACCGGGACAGGGTAGCTATGAGCAGTTCTTC.

The V call is TRBV7-9, the J call TRBJ1-4; no reliable D call. The CDR3 is 15 amino acids. V was shortened by 5 bases and J by 3 bases, with 13 bases between the two germline ends. The V gene's germline CDR1 is SEHNR and CDR2 FQNEAQ (reference sequence). The CDR3 protein is CASSPPHQPNEKLFF. The CDR3 DNA follows: TGTGCCAGCAGCCCCCCACACCAACCTAATGAAAAACTGTTTTTT.

CDR3 coding DNA: TGTGCCAGCAGCCCTGGGACTAGCGGGGGGAACTACGAGCAGTACTTC. Amino acids: CASSPGTSGGNYEQYF. The gene calls are TRBV7-9 and TRBJ2-7, with 15 positions matching TRBD2. J was trimmed by 3 bases and V by 5 bases; bases with no gene match: 5. Germline lookup yields CDR1 SEHNR and CDR2 FQNEAQ (reference sequence). The CDR3 sequence is 16 residues long.

The chain uses TRBV7-2 and TRBJ2-5; 11 bases line up with TRBD1. CDR1 is SGHTA and CDR2 is FQGNSA in the germline V gene. This CDR3 has 15 amino acids. Germline trimming cut 5 bases from V and 5 bases from J; bases unmatched to any gene: 7. CDR3 DNA sequence: TGTGCCAGCAGCCGTGGACAGGGGGCAGGCGAGACCCAGTACTTC. The encoded protein is CASSRGQGAGETQYF.

This clone was seen just once. The chain carries TRBV1 and TRBJ1-1. TRBV1 is labeled a pseudogene. The CDR3 contains 17 residues. The CDR3 loop reads CTSSRVAMNKENTEAFF. The CDR3 DNA reads as TGCACCAGCTCCCGGGTAGCCATGAACAAAGAGAACACTGAAGCTTTCTTT.

The chain has TRBV23-1 and TRBJ2-1, with a tentative D call TRBD1 (5 bases). TRBV23-1 is noted as an ORF with a role that remains uncertain. The germline V and J ends were trimmed by 6 bases and 9 bases, with 12 bases remaining between them. This CDR3 has 12 residues. The CDR3 DNA sequence: TGCGCCAGCAGCCTCCCCCAGGGTGAGCAGTTCTTC. This translates into CASSLPQGEQFF.

This clone came up a few times. V gene TRBV4-1 combines with J gene TRBJ1-4; D unclear. Germline lookup yields CDR1 MGHRA and CDR2 YSYEKL. Trimming pared 1 base from V and 7 bases from J, leaving 13 bases between. This CDR3 comprises 15 residues. The CDR3: CASSQVETHFEKLFF. The CDR3 nucleotides are TGCGCCAGCAGCCAAGTCGAGACACATTTTGAAAAACTGTTTTTT.

The V and J genes are TRBV5-1 and TRBJ2-7; TRBD1 matches at 7 bases. From germline, CDR1 is SGHRS and CDR2 YFSETQ. The CDR3 extends over 18 amino acids. The trim removed 3 bases at V and 4 bases at J, leaving 19 bases unmatched. The CDR3 sequence: CASSSLPGQLSSGYEQYF. DNA for the CDR3: TGCGCCAGCAGCTCACTGCCGGGACAGCTGTCCTCCGGGTACGAGCAGTACTTC.

V gene TRBV18 combines with J gene TRBJ2-1; D unclear. Germline V gene sequence: CDR1 KGHSH, CDR2 LQKENI. The CDR3 is made up of 12 amino acids. Trimming pared 4 bases from V and 10 bases from J, leaving 11 bases between. CDR3 in DNA: TGTGCCAGCTCACTAAAGGCGGAGGAGCAGTTCTTC. Encoded protein: CASSLKAEEQFF. The full variable domain, rest sourced from reference TRBV18 and TRBJ2-1, is NAGVMQNPRHLVRRRGQEARLRCSPMKGHSHVYWYRQLPEEGLKFMVYLQKENIIDESGMPKERFSAEFPKEGPSILRIQQVVRGDSAAYFCASSLKAEEQFFGPGTRLTVL.

V and J are TRBV6-1 and TRBJ2-5; 9 positions match TRBD2. V lost 6 bases to trimming and J lost 4 bases; unmatched junction nucleotides: 6. CDR3 size: 14 residues. Looked up from germline, CDR1 is MNHNS and CDR2 is SASEGT. The CDR3 sequence is CASRRGGLPETQYF. The CDR3 DNA follows: TGTGCCAGCAGGCGGGGGGGACTCCCAGAGACCCAGTACTTC.

The V and J genes are TRBV5-6 and TRBJ2-3; the match to TRBD1 covers 12 bases. Looked up from germline, CDR1 is SGHDT and CDR2 is YYEEEE. V gave up 3 bases and J gave up 3 bases; unmatched junction bases: 2. The CDR3 has 15 amino acids. CDR3 in amino acids: CASSSGQGATDTQYF. The CDR3 DNA reads as TGTGCCAGCAGCTCGGGACAGGGGGCAACAGATACGCAGTATTTT.

This clone was observed a handful of times. V and J are TRBV29-1 and TRBJ1-4; 9 bases map to TRBD1. Unmatched junction bases numbered 12, after V lost 5 bases and J lost 8 bases. Germline V gives CDR1 SQVTM, CDR2 ANQGSEA. The CDR3 is 15 residues long. The CDR3 region is CSVHLGTGFDEKLFF. The CDR3 DNA reads as TGCAGCGTTCACCTGGGGACAGGGTTCGACGAAAAACTGTTTTTT.

This chain connects TRBV27 to TRBJ2-7; D is possibly TRBD1 (6 bases). V shed 8 bases and J shed 6 bases, with 17 bases lying between them. Germline CDR1 and CDR2: MNHEY and SMNVEV (reference sequence). The length of the CDR3 is 13 residues. CDR3 region: CASGYRQAGEQYF. The CDR3 region has the DNA TGTGCCAGCGGCTATAGACAGGCGGGCGAGCAGTACTTC.

This chain uses TRBV5-5 with TRBJ1-2, with D perhaps matching TRBD1 (5 bases). CDR1 and CDR2 (germline): SGHKS, YYEKEE (reference sequence). Trimming took off 3 bases at V and 5 bases at J, with 11 bases between the two ends. CDR3 length: 13 amino acids. The CDR3 region has the DNA TGTGCCAGCAGCTCACCGGACACTTATGGCTACACCTTC. It yields the protein CASSSPDTYGYTF.

In DNA form, the CDR3 reads TGTGCCAGCAGCTTAGTCCTAAAATATAATTCACCCCTCCACTTT. It codes for CASSLVLKYNSPLHF. V is TRBV11-2 and J is TRBJ1-6; no clear D gene. V was clipped by 1 base and J by 4 bases, with 8 bases between them. The CDR3 runs 15 residues. Germline CDR1 and CDR2: SGHAT and FQNNGV.

This chain connects TRBV30 to TRBJ2-7, with TRBD1 matching over 10 bases. V was clipped by 3 bases and J by 12 bases; unmatched bases: 14. The CDR3 is 14 amino acids. CDR1 and CDR2 from the germline V gene are GTSNPN and SVGIG (reference sequence). The CDR3 region is CAWSLGQGVPMSYF. CDR3 sequence (DNA): TGTGCCTGGAGCCTAGGACAGGGGGTCCCTATGTCGTACTTC.

The rearrangement links TRBV30 to TRBJ2-5, with D possibly matching TRBD1 (7 bases). This CDR3 has 14 amino acids. Trimming cost V 6 bases and J 5 bases, with 19 bases left between them. Germline V lookup: CDR1 GTSNPN, CDR2 SVGIG (reference sequence). CDR3 bases: TGTGCCTGCTTCGACAGGGCGGGGCGGGAGACCCAGTACTTC. It codes for CACFDRAGRETQYF.